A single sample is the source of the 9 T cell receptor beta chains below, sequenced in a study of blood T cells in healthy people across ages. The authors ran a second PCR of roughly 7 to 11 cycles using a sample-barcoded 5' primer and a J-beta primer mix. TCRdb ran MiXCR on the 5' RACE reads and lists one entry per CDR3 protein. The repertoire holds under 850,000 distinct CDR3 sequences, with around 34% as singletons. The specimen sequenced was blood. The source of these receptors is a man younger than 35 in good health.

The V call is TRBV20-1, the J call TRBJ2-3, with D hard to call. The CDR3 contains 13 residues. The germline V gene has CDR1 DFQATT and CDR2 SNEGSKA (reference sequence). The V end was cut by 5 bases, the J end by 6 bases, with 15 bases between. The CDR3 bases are TGCAGTGCTCTACCGATTCTTGGGGATACGCAGTATTTT. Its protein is CSALPILGDTQYF.

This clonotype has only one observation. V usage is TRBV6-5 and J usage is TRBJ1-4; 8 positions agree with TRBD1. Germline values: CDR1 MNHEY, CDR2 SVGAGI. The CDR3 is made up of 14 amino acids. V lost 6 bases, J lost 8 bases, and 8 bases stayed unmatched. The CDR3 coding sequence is TGTGCCAGCAGCTTGGACAGGGTAGACGAAAAACTGTTTTTT. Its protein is CASSLDRVDEKLFF.

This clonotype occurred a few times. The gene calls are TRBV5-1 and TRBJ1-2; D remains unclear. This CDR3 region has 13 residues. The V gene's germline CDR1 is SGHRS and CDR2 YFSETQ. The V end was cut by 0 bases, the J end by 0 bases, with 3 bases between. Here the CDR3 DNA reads TGCGCCAGCAGCTTGGAGCCTAACTATGGCTACACCTTC. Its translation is CASSLEPNYGYTF.

The CDR3 loop is CASRDYPRPNGKLFF. The CDR3 DNA is TGTGCCAGCAGAGACTATCCCCGACCTAACGGAAAACTGTTTTTT. J is TRBJ1-4 and V is TRBV6-5; unclear D gene. V lost 6 bases to trimming and J lost 10 bases, with 21 bases between them. CDR1 is MNHEY and CDR2 is SVGAGI in the germline V gene. CDR3 length: 15 residues.

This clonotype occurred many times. The CDR3 region has the DNA TGCAGTGCTCGTGGGGGGCTTGGGAGCTCCTACGAGCAGTACTTC. Its translation: CSARGGLGSSYEQYF. The rearrangement links TRBV20-1 to TRBJ2-7; tentatively, D is TRBD1 or TRBD2 (6 bases each). Germline V gene data show CDR1 as DFQATT and CDR2 as SNEGSKA (reference sequence). There are 15 residues in the CDR3. Trimming removed 5 bases from V and 0 bases from J, with 17 bases in between.

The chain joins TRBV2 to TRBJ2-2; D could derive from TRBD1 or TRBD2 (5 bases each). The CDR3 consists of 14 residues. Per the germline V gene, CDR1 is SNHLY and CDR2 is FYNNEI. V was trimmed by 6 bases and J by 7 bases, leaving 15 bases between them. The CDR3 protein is CASRTGTIGGELFF. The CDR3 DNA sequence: TGTGCCAGCAGAACCGGGACGATCGGCGGGGAGCTGTTTTTT.

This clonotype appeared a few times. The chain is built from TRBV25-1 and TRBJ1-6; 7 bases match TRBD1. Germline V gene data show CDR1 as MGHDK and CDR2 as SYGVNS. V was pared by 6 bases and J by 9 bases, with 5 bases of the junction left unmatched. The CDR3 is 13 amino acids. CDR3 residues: CASSGTGVSPLHF. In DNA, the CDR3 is TGTGCCAGCAGCGGTACAGGGGTTTCACCCCTCCACTTT. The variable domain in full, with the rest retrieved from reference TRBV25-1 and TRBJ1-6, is EADIYQTPRYLVIGTGKKITLECSQTMGHDKMYWYQQDPGMELHLIHYSYGVNSTEKGDLSSESTVSRIRTEHFPLTLESARPSHTSQYLCASSGTGVSPLHFGNGTRLTVT.

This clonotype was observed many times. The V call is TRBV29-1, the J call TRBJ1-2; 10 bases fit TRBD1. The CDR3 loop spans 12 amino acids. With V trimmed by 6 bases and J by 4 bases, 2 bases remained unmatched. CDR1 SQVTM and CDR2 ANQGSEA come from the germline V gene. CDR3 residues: CSVTGGAYGYTF. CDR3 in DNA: TGCAGCGTGACAGGGGGCGCCTATGGCTACACCTTC.

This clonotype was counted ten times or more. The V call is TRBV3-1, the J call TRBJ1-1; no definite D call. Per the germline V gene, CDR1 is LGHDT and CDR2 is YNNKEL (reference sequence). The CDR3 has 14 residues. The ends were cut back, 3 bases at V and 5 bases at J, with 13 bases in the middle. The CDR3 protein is CASSQAGPGTEAFF. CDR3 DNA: TGTGCCAGCAGCCAGGCCGGCCCGGGGACTGAAGCTTTCTTT.